A single sample is the source of the 15 T cell receptor beta chains below, sequenced in a study of shared clonotypes between healthy human individuals. Clones were sequenced by immunoSEQ multiplex PCR, and TCRdb holds only the in-frame ones, with some missing. The sample contains approximately 1,500,000 clones, 96% of which appear only once. Sequenced: naive CD4+ T cells sorted from blood. Subset noted: CD45RA+ positively selected. The receptors derive from a man aged 30-40 years in good health.

This chain links TRBV28 with TRBJ2-7; D might be TRBD1 or TRBD2, each matching 6 bases. Germline lookup yields CDR1 MDHEN and CDR2 SYDVKM. Trimming pared 5 bases from V and 7 bases from J, leaving 24 bases between. This CDR3 is built from 16 residues. The CDR3 protein is CASSTFGGLPTREQYF. The CDR3, as DNA: TGTGCCAGCAGTACCTTTGGGGGGCTACCGACCCGGGAGCAGTACTTC.

The genes are TRBV4-3 and TRBJ1-1, with TRBD1 matching 10 bases. This CDR3 comprises 18 residues. Unmatched junction bases numbered 11, after V lost 0 bases and J lost 4 bases. Germline CDR1 LGHNA, CDR2 YSLEER. The CDR3 nucleotides are TGCGCCAGCAGCCAAGATTACTTCGGGACAGGGGTTGTCACTGAAGCTTTCTTT. Residues: CASSQDYFGTGVVTEAFF.

J is TRBJ2-7 and V is TRBV15; possible D gene TRBD2, 7 bases. Trimming removed 4 bases at V and 9 bases at J, with 22 bases between. The CDR3 runs 15 residues. Germline V gene sequence: CDR1 LNHNV, CDR2 YYDKDF (reference sequence). The CDR3 spells CATSKGGGSGRGQYF. DNA for the CDR3: TGTGCCACCAGCAAAGGGGGGGGTAGCGGGCGCGGGCAGTACTTC.

As regards this clone: The same CDR3 also results from other DNA sequences found in this sample. This CDR3 reads CASSPPGTSYNEQFF. CDR3 in DNA: TGTGCCAGCTCACCCCCTGGTACCTCCTACAATGAGCAGTTCTTC. The V gene is TRBV18, the J gene TRBJ2-1; D gene ambiguous. V lost 3 bases, J lost 0 bases, and 9 bases lay in between. CDR3 length: 15 residues. Per the germline V gene, CDR1 is KGHSH and CDR2 is LQKENI.

V and J are TRBV9 and TRBJ1-5, with unresolved D. The CDR3 totals 15 residues. CDR1 is SGDLS, CDR2 YYNGEE, per germline. The V end lost 0 bases, the J end lost 4 bases, and 11 bases lay between the germline ends. The CDR3 reads CASSVAAGSNQPQHF. The CDR3 DNA follows: TGTGCCAGCAGCGTAGCAGCGGGGTCGAATCAGCCCCAGCATTTT.

A single count supports this clone. The gene calls are TRBV7-2 and TRBJ2-3; D may be TRBD2 (6 bases). Germline CDR1 reads SGHTA; CDR2 reads FQGNSA. V dropped 2 bases and J dropped 2 bases, with 11 bases sitting between them. The CDR3 loop spans 15 amino acids. In DNA form, the CDR3 reads TGTGCCAGCAGCTTATTGGGGGGTGACACAGATACGCAGTATTTT. The encoded protein is CASSLLGGDTDTQYF.

This chain uses TRBV5-4 with TRBJ2-1, with D perhaps matching TRBD2 (6 bases). The germline gives CDR1 SGHNT, CDR2 YYREEE (reference sequence). V lost 0 bases, J lost 3 bases, and 16 bases lay in between. The length of the CDR3 is 17 residues. The CDR3 loop is CASSLAFGGESYNEQFF. For the CDR3, the DNA is TGTGCCAGCAGCTTGGCCTTCGGAGGGGAAAGCTACAATGAGCAGTTCTTC.

The genes are TRBV28 and TRBJ2-7; 13 bases fit TRBD2. V lost 7 bases and J lost 7; bases outside the gene matches: 10. This CDR3 is 15 amino acids long. Germline V gives CDR1 MDHEN, CDR2 SYDVKM. The CDR3 DNA reads as TGTGCCAGCACAAAAACTAGCGGGAGGGCGTGGGAGCAGTACTTC. Translating gives CASTKTSGRAWEQYF.

The chain combines TRBV6-6 with TRBJ2-3; 7 bases line up with TRBD1. Germline values: CDR1 MNHNY, CDR2 SVGAGI (reference sequence). The junction had 5 bases not matched to a gene; V was cut back by 2 bases and J by 3 bases. CDR3 length equals 15 residues. The CDR3, as DNA: TGTGCCAGCAGTTACCCAGACAGGGCTACAGATACGCAGTATTTT. Its protein is CASSYPDRATDTQYF.

This chain connects TRBV5-5 to TRBJ2-7, with a possible D match to TRBD1 (5 bases). The CDR3 spans 12 residues. CDR1 and CDR2 (germline): SGHKS, YYEKEE (reference sequence). Deletions cut 4 bases from V and 3 bases from J, with 8 bases between. In nucleotides, the CDR3 is TGTGCCAGCAGCACGACAGACTACGAGCAGTACTTC. It specifies CASSTTDYEQYF.

The chain couples TRBV5-6 to TRBJ2-7; TRBD1 agrees at 7 bases. Trimming removed 1 base from V and 2 bases from J; junction bases left unmatched: 3. CDR1 is SGHDT, CDR2 YYEEEE, per germline. The CDR3 loop spans 14 amino acids. The CDR3: CASSLKGQTYEQYF. CDR3 DNA: TGTGCCAGCAGCTTGAAGGGACAGACCTACGAGCAGTACTTC.

This clone was seen a single time. V and J are TRBV7-9 and TRBJ2-3; maybe TRBD2 (6 bases). The CDR3 runs 15 residues. Trimming removed 4 bases at V and 3 bases at J, with 14 bases between. The germline V gene has CDR1 SEHNR and CDR2 FQNEAQ (reference sequence). The CDR3 loop reads CASSSVGLGTDTQYF. The CDR3 DNA sequence: TGTGCCAGCAGCTCGGTGGGACTTGGGACAGATACGCAGTATTTT.

This sequence joins TRBV9 and TRBJ2-2; 8 nucleotides line up with TRBD2. Germline V lookup: CDR1 SGDLS, CDR2 YYNGEE. This CDR3 region has 19 residues. J gave up 4 bases and V 4 bases, and 18 bases lay outside the gene matches. The CDR3: CASSPPVRLAGWGTGELFF. The CDR3 DNA reads TGTGCCAGCAGCCCCCCAGTCCGTTTAGCGGGATGGGGCACCGGGGAGCTGTTTTTT.

This rearrangement joins TRBV5-1 to TRBJ2-3; 7 bases map to TRBD2. V was clipped by 5 bases and J by 2 bases; unmatched bases: 2. Germline V lookup: CDR1 SGHRS, CDR2 YFSETQ. The CDR3 runs 13 residues. In DNA, the CDR3 is TGCGCCAGCAGAACTAGCGACACAGATACGCAGTATTTT. Translating it yields CASRTSDTDTQYF.

V is TRBV5-4 and J is TRBJ2-2; perhaps TRBD2 as D (5 bases). The V gene lost 4 bases and the J gene lost 6 bases, with 16 bases spanning the gap. The germline V gene has CDR1 SGHNT and CDR2 YYREEE (reference sequence). CDR3 length: 15 residues. The CDR3 nucleotides read TGTGCCAGCAGCAAGGGCGTAGGGAGTCCCGGGGAGCTGTTTTTT. Translating it yields CASSKGVGSPGELFF.